The sequence of this T cell receptor beta chain was determined in a study of cytomegalovirus exposure and HLA in healthy donors. Whole-study context: Clustering assigned roughly 81% of the roughly 370 genotyped donors to the Caucasian-associated ancestry cluster.

This CDR3 has 16 residues. V lost 4 bases to trimming and J lost 2 bases, with 16 bases between them. In germline, CDR1 is KGHSH, CDR2 LQKENI. Of note for this clone: No antigen is known for it.

General study findings and limits: Listed as cytomegalovirus-associated were 150 or so TCR beta chains. A later analysis reportedly found that, within productive TCRs, an Asian-associated ancestry cluster had fewer N-insertions than the mean observed across the roughly 610 donors.

The study ran its PCR with 60 Vbeta and 13 Jbeta primers. In the study's own analysis: Around 76 million unique TCR beta chains, some 9.9 million shared, were counted in a later analysis. Data came from immunoSEQ multiplex PCR; TCRdb stores just in-frame clones and leaves some out. From that table come the V and J calls and clone size; the DNA was used to work out D and trimming. Of about 120,000 clones listed, approximately 83% were seen once; the top ten hold about 1.7%. The sample consisted of PBMCs. The V and J genes are TRBV18 and TRBJ2-3, with a possible D match to TRBD2 (5 bases). The sequence was obtained from a man aged 35-49 years in good health and CMV-seronegative. CDR3 protein: CASSQRRTQDTDTQYF. The DNA for the CDR3 is TGTGCCAGCTCACAAAGGAGGACCCAGGACACAGATACGCAGTATTTT.